This T cell receptor (beta chain) was captured in a study of molecular identifiers for immune sequencing clone quantification. Preparation of the bulk TCR libraries relied on previously described methods and listed TCR primers. In TCRdb, the PCR reads were re-called with MiXCR into one record per CDR3 protein. Of about 640,000 distinct CDR3 sequences listed, 15% to 20% are singletons. This clonotype was seen many times. Its specificity is not known. General study results and limits: Investigators reportedly could detect spiked Jurkat TCR RNA from one cell among approximately 1 million naive cells.

Sorted naive CD8 T cells, 20,000 to 1,000,000, were sequenced from 10%, 30% or 50% RNA. The germline gives CDR1 MNHNS, CDR2 SASEGT. This CDR3 is built from 15 residues. V was clipped by 5 bases and J by 4 bases, with 14 bases between them. The TCR originated in a human donor in good health. Some libraries in this study had Jurkat cell RNA spiked in. Material for sequencing was naive CD8+ T cells from blood, with Jurkat cell RNA spiked in. As to subset: FACS-sorted CD8+CD4-CCR7+CD45RA+ naive T cells. The genes are TRBV6-1 and TRBJ2-2; possibly TRBD2 for D (7 bases). This CDR3 is CASSPHREGTGELFF. CDR3 nucleotides: TGTGCCAGCAGTCCGCACAGGGAGGGCACCGGGGAGCTGTTTTTT.